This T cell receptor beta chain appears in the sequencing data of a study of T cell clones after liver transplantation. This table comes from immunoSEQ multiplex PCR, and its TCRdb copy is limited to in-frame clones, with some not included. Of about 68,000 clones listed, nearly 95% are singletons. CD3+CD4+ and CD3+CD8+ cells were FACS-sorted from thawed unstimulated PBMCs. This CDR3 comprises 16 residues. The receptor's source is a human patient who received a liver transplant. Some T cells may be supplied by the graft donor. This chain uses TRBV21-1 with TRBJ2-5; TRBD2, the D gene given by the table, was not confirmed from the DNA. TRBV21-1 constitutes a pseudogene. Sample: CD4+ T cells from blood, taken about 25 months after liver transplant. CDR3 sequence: CASSKGLAGALETQYF. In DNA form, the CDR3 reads TGTGCCAGCAGCAAAGGACTAGCGGGAGCGCTAGAGACCCAGTACTTC.